What follows are 2 T cell receptor beta chains derived from one specimen sequenced in a study of graft-versus-host responses after intestinal transplantation. Sequenced by immunoSEQ multiplex PCR; TCRdb stores in-frame clones only, minus some. The table includes roughly 110,000 clones, roughly 87% detected once. Their antigen targets remain unknown. Sequencing was performed on unstimulated CD4+ T cells sorted from spleen or lymph node cells, taken before transplant. These receptors all stem from a human donor who was the organ donor for an intestinal transplant.

The chain links TRBV6-5 to TRBJ1-1; D unresolved. The CDR3 consists of 14 residues. V was trimmed by 5 bases and J by 0 bases, leaving 10 bases between them. CDR1 and CDR2 from the germline V gene are MNHEY and SVGAGI. DNA of the CDR3: TGTGCCAGCAGTATCACTCGTCTGAACACTGAAGCTTTCTTT. This gives the protein CASSITRLNTEAFF.

The chain joins TRBV7-8 to TRBJ1-2, with unresolved D. The CDR3 has 13 residues. Germline lookup yields CDR1 SGHVS and CDR2 FQNEAQ. V dropped 5 bases and J dropped 4 bases, with 11 bases sitting between them. CDR3: CASSARISYGYTF. The CDR3 DNA follows: TGTGCCAGCAGCGCCCGAATCTCCTATGGCTACACCTTC.